The 14 T cell receptor beta chains given below trace back to one sample, sequenced in a study of shared clonotypes between healthy human individuals. Selected positively for CCR7 and CD45RO-negative, naive CD8 cells excluded terminally differentiated effector memory CD45RA+ cells. The method was immunoSEQ multiplex PCR; TCRdb's version includes in-frame clones alone and lacks a portion of them. The sample has 1.5 million to 2.5 million clones, approximately 94% seen once; the top ten hold 1% to 1.5%. The sample consisted of naive CD8+ T cells sorted from blood. These receptors all come from a man younger than 35 in good health.

The gene calls are TRBV7-2 and TRBJ2-7; 8 positions agree with TRBD2. There are 14 residues in the CDR3. The V gene's germline CDR1 is SGHTA and CDR2 FQGNSA. J was trimmed by 0 bases and V by 7 bases; bases with no gene match: 5. The CDR3 is CASNEAGVSYEQYF. The DNA of the CDR3 is TGTGCCAGCAACGAAGCGGGGGTCTCCTACGAGCAGTACTTC.

The chain has TRBV29-1 and TRBJ2-3; tentative D call: TRBD1 (6 bases). CDR3 size: 13 residues. The germline gives CDR1 SQVTM, CDR2 ANQGSEA. V was cut by 2 bases and J by 4 bases, with 10 bases left in between. CDR3 nucleotide sequence: TGCAGCGTTGAAACAGGGAGTGCAGATACGCAGTATTTT. Its translation is CSVETGSADTQYF.

This clone occurred once. The rearrangement uses TRBV11-2 and TRBJ1-1, with D uncertain. CDR3 length: 15 amino acids. V lost 0 bases to trimming and J lost 6 bases, with 14 bases between them. Germline V gene lookup returns CDR1 SGHAT and CDR2 FQNNGV. CDR3 loop: CASSLDPWVEAEAFF. CDR3 DNA sequence: TGTGCCAGCAGCTTAGATCCCTGGGTTGAGGCTGAAGCTTTCTTT.

The chain combines TRBV7-9 with TRBJ2-3; tentatively, D is TRBD1 or TRBD2 (6 bases each). The germline V gene has CDR1 SEHNR and CDR2 FQNEAQ (reference sequence). The CDR3 spans 15 residues. Trimming stripped 7 bases from V and 1 base from J, with 15 bases between. The CDR3 DNA reads as TGTGCCAGCAATAGGGGGGCTGAGGGCACAGATACGCAGTATTTT. This gives the protein CASNRGAEGTDTQYF.

The rearrangement joins TRBV11-2 to TRBJ2-7; D not certain. V lost 5 bases, J lost 5 bases, and 10 bases lay in between. Germline CDR1 and CDR2: SGHAT and FQNNGV. The CDR3 has 12 amino acids. This CDR3 is CASSPRWNEQYF. The CDR3 nucleotides read TGTGCCAGCAGCCCGAGGTGGAACGAGCAGTACTTC.

The chain employs TRBV13 and TRBJ1-2; no definite D call. Trimming pared 10 bases from V and 6 bases from J, leaving 15 bases between. The CDR3 consists of 12 residues. Germline assignment: CDR1 PRHDT and CDR2 FYEKMQ (reference sequence). The CDR3 loop is CATSLGTDGYTF. DNA of the CDR3: TGTGCCACCTCACTGGGAACGGATGGCTACACCTTC.

The CDR3 reads CASRGTGADTQYF. The CDR3 nucleotides read TGTGCCAGTAGAGGGACAGGGGCAGATACGCAGTATTTT. The chain has TRBV6-1 and TRBJ2-3, with 10 bases fitting TRBD1. CDR1 and CDR2 from the germline V gene are MNHNS and SASEGT. V was pared by 9 bases and J by 4 bases, with 4 bases of the junction left unmatched. This CDR3 region has 13 residues.

The chain joins TRBV6-6 to TRBJ1-1, with D unclear. Germline assignment: CDR1 MNHNY and CDR2 SVGAGI (reference sequence). The CDR3 covers 12 residues. The V and J ends lost 2 bases and 4 bases respectively, with 5 bases between them. The CDR3 loop reads CASSYNSTEAFF. The CDR3 bases are TGTGCCAGCAGTTACAACTCCACTGAAGCTTTCTTT.

CDR3 coding DNA: TGTGCCTGGAGTGTGGACGTGAAAATCTACGAGCAGTACTTC. Its translation: CAWSVDVKIYEQYF. This chain joins TRBV30 and TRBJ2-7, with D unresolved. CDR1 and CDR2 (germline): GTSNPN, SVGIG (reference sequence). With 0 bases removed from V and 3 bases from J, the gap between germline ends came to 12 bases. The CDR3 contains 14 residues.

This rearrangement joins TRBV30 to TRBJ2-7; 7 positions match TRBD2. The ends lost 0 bases at V and 0 bases at J; junction bases unmatched: 2. The CDR3 has 14 amino acids. Germline V CDR1 and CDR2: GTSNPN, SVGIG (reference sequence). The CDR3 loop reads CAWSVGEGSYEQYF. The CDR3 coding sequence is TGTGCCTGGAGTGTGGGGGAGGGCTCCTACGAGCAGTACTTC.

This clone was observed a single time. The chain has TRBV14 and TRBJ2-5, with 9 nucleotides matching TRBD1. CDR3 length: 14 amino acids. The germline CDR1 and CDR2 sequences are SGHDN and FVKESK. V shed 4 bases and J 4 bases; nucleotides not matched to a gene: 4. The CDR3 coding sequence is TGTGCCAGCAGCCTGGGACAGGGCCGAGAGACCCAGTACTTC. This sequence encodes CASSLGQGRETQYF.

The rearrangement uses TRBV7-9 and TRBJ2-6, with 7 positions matching TRBD1. V lost 5 bases, J lost 0 bases, and 10 bases stayed unmatched. The CDR3 has 18 amino acids. The germline V gene has CDR1 SEHNR and CDR2 FQNEAQ (reference sequence). CDR3 loop: CASSEQGPPRSGANVLTF. In nucleotides, the CDR3 is TGTGCCAGCAGCGAACAGGGGCCCCCCCGCTCTGGGGCCAACGTCCTGACTTTC.

The chain joins TRBV27 to TRBJ2-5; 11 bases are shared with TRBD2. The V gene's germline CDR1 is MNHEY and CDR2 SMNVEV (reference sequence). The CDR3 is 15 amino acids. V gave up 3 bases and J gave up 5 bases; unmatched junction bases: 5. In DNA, the CDR3 is TGTGCCAGCAGTTTTTCTAGCGGGGGGCCGGAGACCCAGTACTTC. Translating it yields CASSFSSGGPETQYF.

This chain joins TRBV27 and TRBJ2-3; 12 nucleotides match TRBD2. The CDR3 totals 15 residues. The germline CDR1 and CDR2 sequences are MNHEY and SMNVEV (reference sequence). Trimming at V came to 5 bases and at J to 4 bases, leaving 4 bases not matched to a gene. As DNA, the CDR3 is TGTGCCAGCAGTAAACTAGCGGGAGGAGCAGATACGCAGTATTTT. Its protein is CASSKLAGGADTQYF.